A selection of T cell receptor beta chains follows, all from one sample in a study of cytomegalovirus exposure and HLA in healthy donors. TCRdb's copy holds only in-frame clones and misses some; the assay was immunoSEQ multiplex PCR. The data show around 300,000 clones, with around nine tenths seen just once and 0.92% held by the top ten. Material for sequencing was PBMCs. The receptors derive from a woman under 30 in good health and CMV-seronegative. The CDR3 runs from the conserved cysteine through the conserved F or W. The D gene is left open where the match is weak. The size entry is marked missing in some rows and otherwise reads once, few, many or a size class.

j_gene	abundance	v_gene	d_gene	CDR3aa	CDR3nt
TRBJ1-5	.	TRBV27	TRBD1	CASREGARSNQPQHF	TGTGCCAGCAGGGAGGGGGCGCGGAGCAATCAGCCCCAGCATTTT
TRBJ1-5	.	TRBV6-5	TRBD1	CASSTGTGGNQPQHF	TGTGCCAGCAGCACCGGGACAGGGGGAAATCAGCCCCAGCATTTT
TRBJ2-1	.	TRBV5-4	.	CASSSPGLYNEQFF	TGTGCCAGCAGCTCCCCTGGCCTCTACAATGAGCAGTTCTTC
TRBJ2-1	.	TRBV28	.	CASKSWRGSYNEQFF	TGTGCCAGCAAAAGTTGGCGGGGATCCTACAATGAGCAGTTCTTC
TRBJ2-7	.	TRBV19	TRBD1	CASSRGQPLTDFSYEQYF	TGTGCCAGTAGTAGGGGACAGCCTCTGACTGATTTTTCCTACGAGCAGTACTTC
TRBJ2-5	.	TRBV9	TRBD1	CASSVRGRGLETQYF	TGTGCCAGCAGCGTCCGGGGCAGGGGGCTTGAGACCCAGTACTTC
TRBJ2-1	.	TRBV9	TRBD2	CASSVAASGYNEQFF	TGTGCCAGCAGCGTCGCGGCTAGCGGCTACAATGAGCAGTTCTTC
TRBJ1-1	.	TRBV5-1	.	CASSLAGDTEAFF	TGCGCCAGCAGCTTAGCAGGGGACACTGAAGCTTTCTTT
TRBJ2-1	.	TRBV25-1	.	CASSDGGPPVDDEQFF	TGTGCCAGCAGTGACGGAGGCCCGCCCGTGGACGATGAGCAGTTCTTC
TRBJ2-7	.	TRBV5-1	.	CASSRLGQTNYEQYF	TGCGCCAGCAGCCGACTTGGACAAACTAACTACGAGCAGTACTTC
TRBJ2-7	once	TRBV5-6	.	CASSFAGGRYEQYF	TGTGCCAGCAGCTTCGCTGGGGGCCGCTACGAGCAGTACTTC
TRBJ2-5	once	TRBV5-4	TRBD1	CASSLGVRGLRGTQYF	TGTGCCAGCAGCTTGGGGGTCAGGGGGCTGCGGGGGACCCAGTACTTC
TRBJ2-2	.	TRBV7-6	TRBD2	CASSQAGRDTGELFF	TGTGCCAGCAGCCAGGCGGGGAGGGACACCGGGGAGCTGTTTTTT
TRBJ2-3	.	TRBV11-2	TRBD2	CASSSGPGLAGGQTDTQYF	TGTGCCAGCAGCTCTGGGCCTGGACTAGCGGGAGGGCAAACAGATACGCAGTATTTT
TRBJ2-3	.	TRBV4-2	TRBD1	CASSDRGLGTDTQYF	TGTGCCAGCAGCGATAGGGGGCTAGGAACAGATACGCAGTATTTT
TRBJ2-7	.	TRBV6-6	TRBD2	CASTLQRDYEQYF	TGTGCCAGCACCCTCCAGCGGGATTACGAGCAGTACTTC
TRBJ2-2	.	TRBV15	.	CATSRATGELFF	TGTGCCACCAGCAGAGCAACCGGGGAGCTGTTTTTT
TRBJ2-3	few	TRBV6-5	.	CASSYTGSTDTQYF	TGTGCCAGCAGTTACACGGGAAGCACAGATACGCAGTATTTT
TRBJ2-7	.	TRBV5-6	TRBD2	CASREPGLATGEQYF	TGTGCCAGCAGAGAGCCGGGACTAGCCACGGGCGAGCAGTACTTC
TRBJ2-4	.	TRBV28	.	CASNRMPQHIQYF	TGTGCCAGCAACAGAATGCCCCAACACATTCAGTACTTC
TRBJ2-7	.	TRBV9	TRBD1	CASSETPGQGDFIKFCEQYF	TGTGCCAGCAGCGAGACACCGGGACAGGGTGACTTTATTAAGTTCTGCGAGCAGTACTTC
TRBJ1-1	.	TRBV30	TRBD1	CAWSVWPGQGRNTEAFF	TGTGCCTGGAGTGTATGGCCGGGACAGGGGCGCAACACTGAAGCTTTCTTT
TRBJ2-6	.	TRBV6-5	.	CASSGLSGANVLTF	TGTGCCAGCAGTGGACTCTCTGGGGCCAACGTCCTGACTTTC
TRBJ2-1	.	TRBV28	.	CASSFYHEQFF	TGTGCCAGCAGTTTTTATCATGAGCAGTTCTTC
TRBJ1-2	.	TRBV7-3	.	CASSLDHRVGGYTF	TGTGCCAGCAGCTTGGATCACAGGGTGGGTGGCTACACCTTC
TRBJ2-1	.	TRBV2	.	CARQGGSSYNEQFF	TGTGCCAGGCAGGGGGGCAGTTCCTACAATGAGCAGTTCTTC
TRBJ1-2	few	TRBV27	.	CASSLSGGYGYTF	TGTGCCAGCAGTTTATCCGGGGGCTATGGCTACACCTTC
TRBJ1-2	.	TRBV6-5	TRBD1	CASSYSGDRGLGYTF	TGTGCCAGCAGTTACTCCGGGGACAGGGGGCTTGGCTACACCTTC
TRBJ1-2	.	TRBV7-9	.	CASSHSRTVNYGYTF	TGTGCCAGCAGCCACAGCCGGACAGTCAACTATGGCTACACCTTC
TRBJ1-5	.	TRBV6-1	TRBD1	CASTLKGQLGPQHF	TGTGCCAGCACACTAAAGGGACAGTTGGGGCCCCAGCATTTT